This entry concerns a single T cell receptor beta chain. The antigen it binds to is not known. Base qualities are missing; no much larger clone stands one base away. V sheds 5 bases and J sheds 6 bases, leaving 14 bases between their ends. The CDR3 starts with the cysteine, ends with the phenylalanine, and has 13 residues. Only the CDR3 region is kept as DNA, spanning 39 bases read in frame from base 1. The germline V gene sets CDR1 to MNHEY and CDR2 to SVGAGI. The record originates from a study of OX40 agonist ivuxolimab in advanced cancers. Study-wide context: The costimulatory receptor OX40 (CD134) was targeted by ivuxolimab, a fully human IgG2 agonistic monoclonal antibody. Partial responses were achieved by three dose-escalation patients, of whom one had hepatocellular carcinoma and two had cutaneous melanoma. Intravenous ivuxolimab was administered to patients every 2 weeks at six dose levels: 0.01, 0.1, 0.3, 1.5, 3 and 10 mg/kg. Among the roughly 50 dose-escalation patients, some 19 had hepatocellular carcinoma, approximately 15 melanoma, 9 renal cell carcinoma and 9 head and neck cancer. The dose-escalation cohort was 82.7% male with a mean age of around 62 years, ranging from roughly 20 to 85. The monotherapy dose-escalation portion (N ≈ 56 patients) of the phase I ivuxolimab trial is reported in the paper. Patients were allowed to have had prior anti-PD-1, anti-PD-L1 or anti-CTLA-4 therapy, and less than 45% of the dose-escalation patients had previously received checkpoint inhibitors. Peripheral TCRbeta sequencing aimed to test whether ivuxolimab altered TCR sequence diversity and caused clonal T-cell expansion.

Patients with a history of autoimmune disease or receiving systemic immunosuppression were excluded from the trial. Peripheral blood for TCR sequencing was collected from all dose cohorts at baseline, on cycle 4 day 1, and on cycle 7 day 1. Samples came from an open-label, multicenter, first-in-human phase I dose-escalation trial of ivuxolimab. The trial enrolled adults with locally advanced or metastatic head and neck squamous cell, hepatocellular, melanoma or renal cell carcinoma. Before TCR sequencing, CD4+ T cells and CD8+ T cells from peripheral blood were sorted into separate populations. Points the paper makes about the study in general: Low levels of normalized T-cell clonal expansion were also shown by some nonresponding patients. The antigen specificity of the clonally expanded peripheral T cells was not determined. At doses of 0.1 to 3.0 mg/kg, clonal expansion of both CD4+ and CD8+ blood T cells was observed from baseline to week 6. In partial responders in the 0.1-3.0 mg/kg groups, normalized peripheral clonal expansion was found to be among the lowest, especially among CD8+ T cells. After ivuxolimab, CD8+ T cells had more expanded clones than CD4+ T cells on average.

For sequencing of the TCRbeta CDR3 region, genomic DNA was extracted from the sorted cells. The immunoSEQ Assay was used to sequence the TCRbeta CDR3 regions. This is the immuneACCESS table as TCRdb keeps it, with only in-frame sequences that have V and J called. A part of the clones is gone; compared with another copy, unresolved V genes explain less than half, and the rest is unexplained. Recorded for this sample are tens of thousands of clones; 70% to 90% of them occurred a single time. Jointly, the top ten make up more than 0.25% of the sample. This TCR derives from an adult with an advanced solid tumor such as melanoma, head and neck, liver or kidney cancer. The source was CD4+ or CD8+ T cells sorted from blood, collected in a trial of the OX40 agonist ivuxolimab. The chain couples TRBV6-5 to TRBJ2-7, and the D gene may be TRBD2, 6 bases matching. The DNA sequence is given as TGTGCCAGCAGTCCGGGACTTCGGGGCGAGCAGTACTTC. It translates as CASSPGLRGEQYF.